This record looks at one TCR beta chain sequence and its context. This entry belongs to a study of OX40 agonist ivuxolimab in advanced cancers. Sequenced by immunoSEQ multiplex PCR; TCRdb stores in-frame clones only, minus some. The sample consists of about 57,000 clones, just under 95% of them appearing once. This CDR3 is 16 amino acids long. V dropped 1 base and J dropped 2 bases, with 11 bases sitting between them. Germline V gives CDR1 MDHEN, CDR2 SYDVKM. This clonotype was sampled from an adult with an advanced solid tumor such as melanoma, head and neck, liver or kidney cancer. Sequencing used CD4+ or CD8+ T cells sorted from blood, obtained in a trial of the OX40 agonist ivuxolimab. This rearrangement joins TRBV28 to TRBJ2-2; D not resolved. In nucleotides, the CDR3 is TGTGCCAGCAGTTTATCGGGTAATCGTAACACCGGGGAGCTGTTTTTT. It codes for CASSLSGNRNTGELFF.